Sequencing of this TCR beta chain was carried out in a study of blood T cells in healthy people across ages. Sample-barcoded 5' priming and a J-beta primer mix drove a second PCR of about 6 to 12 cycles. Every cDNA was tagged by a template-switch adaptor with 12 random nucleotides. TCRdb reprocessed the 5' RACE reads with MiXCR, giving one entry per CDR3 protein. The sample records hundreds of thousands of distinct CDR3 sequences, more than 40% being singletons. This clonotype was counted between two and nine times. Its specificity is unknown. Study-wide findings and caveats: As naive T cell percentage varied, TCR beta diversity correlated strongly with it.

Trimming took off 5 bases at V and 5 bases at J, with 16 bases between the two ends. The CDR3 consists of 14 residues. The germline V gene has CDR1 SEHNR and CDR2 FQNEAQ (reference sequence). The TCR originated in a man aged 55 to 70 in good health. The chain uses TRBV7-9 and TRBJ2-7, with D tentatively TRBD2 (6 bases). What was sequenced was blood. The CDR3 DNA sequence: TGTGCCAGCAGCCCTCAACTAGCACCGGACGAGCAGTACTTC. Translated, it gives CASSPQLAPDEQYF.